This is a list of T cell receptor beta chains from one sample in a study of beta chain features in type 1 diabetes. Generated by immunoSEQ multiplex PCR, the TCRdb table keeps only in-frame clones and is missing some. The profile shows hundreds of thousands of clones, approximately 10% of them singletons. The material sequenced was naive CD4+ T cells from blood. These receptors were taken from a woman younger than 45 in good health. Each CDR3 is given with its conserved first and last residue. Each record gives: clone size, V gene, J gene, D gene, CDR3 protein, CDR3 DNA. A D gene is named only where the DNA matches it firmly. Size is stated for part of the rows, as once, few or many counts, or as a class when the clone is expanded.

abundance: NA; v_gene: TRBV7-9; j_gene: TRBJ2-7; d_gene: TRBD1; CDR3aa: CASSPWTGGDHEQYF; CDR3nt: TGTGCCAGCAGCCCATGGACAGGGGGCGACCACGAGCAGTACTTC
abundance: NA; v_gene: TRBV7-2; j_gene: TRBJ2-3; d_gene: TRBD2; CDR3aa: CASSQGASGRDTQYF; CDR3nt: TGTGCCAGCAGCCAGGGGGCTAGCGGGAGGGATACGCAGTATTTT
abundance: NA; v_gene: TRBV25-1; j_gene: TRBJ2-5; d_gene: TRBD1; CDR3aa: CASSGRQGPQETQYF; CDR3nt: TGTGCCAGCAGTGGGAGACAGGGGCCACAAGAGACCCAGTACTTC
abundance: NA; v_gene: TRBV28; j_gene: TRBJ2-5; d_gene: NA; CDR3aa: CASMIPAVAQETQYF; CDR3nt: TGTGCCAGCATGATACCCGCAGTCGCCCAAGAGACCCAGTACTTC
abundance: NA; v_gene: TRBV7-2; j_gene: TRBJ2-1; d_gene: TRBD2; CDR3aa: CASSLAASGGSYNEQFF; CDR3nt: TGTGCCAGCAGCTTAGCCGCTAGCGGAGGCTCCTACAATGAGCAGTTCTTC
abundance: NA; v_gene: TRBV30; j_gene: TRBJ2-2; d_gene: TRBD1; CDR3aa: CAWSGWTGRTGELFF; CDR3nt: TGTGCCTGGAGTGGGTGGACAGGGAGAACCGGGGAGCTGTTTTTT
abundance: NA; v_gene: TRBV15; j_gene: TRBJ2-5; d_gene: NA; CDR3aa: CATSRDIPGLYETQYF; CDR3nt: TGTGCCACCAGCAGAGATATTCCGGGGTTGTACGAGACCCAGTACTTC
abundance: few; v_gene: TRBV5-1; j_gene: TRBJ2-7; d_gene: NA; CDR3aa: CASSPVSRSYEQYF; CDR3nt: TGCGCCAGCAGCCCGGTGAGTCGCTCCTACGAGCAGTACTTC
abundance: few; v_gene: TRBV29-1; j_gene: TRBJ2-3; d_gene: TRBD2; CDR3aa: CSVEASGDTQYF; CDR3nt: TGCAGCGTTGAAGCTAGCGGAGATACGCAGTATTTT
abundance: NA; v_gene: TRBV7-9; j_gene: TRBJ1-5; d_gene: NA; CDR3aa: CASSLGQSGNQPQHF; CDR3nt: TGTGCCAGCAGCCTAGGACAGAGTGGGAATCAGCCCCAGCATTTT
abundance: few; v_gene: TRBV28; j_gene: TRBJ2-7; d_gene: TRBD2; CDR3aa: CASSFGLAGGEYF; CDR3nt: TGTGCCAGCAGCTTCGGACTAGCGGGAGGGGAGTACTTC
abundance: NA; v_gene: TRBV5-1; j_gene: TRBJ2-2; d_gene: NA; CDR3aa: CASSSLQEFTGELFF; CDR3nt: TGCGCCAGCAGCTCGCTACAGGAGTTCACCGGGGAGCTGTTTTTT
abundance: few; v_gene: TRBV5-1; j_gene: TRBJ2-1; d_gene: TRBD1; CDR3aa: CASSLGTGNNEQFF; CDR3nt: TGCGCCAGCAGCTTGGGGACAGGGAACAATGAGCAGTTCTTC
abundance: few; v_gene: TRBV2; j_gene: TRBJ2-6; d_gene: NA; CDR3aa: CASSDYGANVLTF; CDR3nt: TGTGCCAGCAGTGACTATGGGGCCAACGTCCTGACTTTC
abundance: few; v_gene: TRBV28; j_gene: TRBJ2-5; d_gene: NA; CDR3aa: CASSLGGGVQETQYF; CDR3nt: TGTGCCAGCAGTTTGGGAGGTGGGGTTCAAGAGACCCAGTACTTC
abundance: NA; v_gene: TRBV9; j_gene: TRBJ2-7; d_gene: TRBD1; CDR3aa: CASSTTGASYEQYF; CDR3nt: TGTGCCAGCAGCACCACAGGGGCGTCGTACGAGCAGTACTTC
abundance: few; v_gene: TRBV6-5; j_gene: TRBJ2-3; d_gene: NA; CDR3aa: CASSYLAASTDTQYF; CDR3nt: TGTGCCAGCAGTTACCTCGCGGCTAGCACAGATACGCAGTATTTT
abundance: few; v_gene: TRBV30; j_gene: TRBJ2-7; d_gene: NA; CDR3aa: CAWSAGLWYEQYF; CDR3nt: TGTGCCTGGAGCGCGGGCCTATGGTACGAGCAGTACTTC
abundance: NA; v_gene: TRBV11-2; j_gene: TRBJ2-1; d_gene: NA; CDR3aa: CASSLGLYNEQFF; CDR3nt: TGTGCCAGCAGCTTAGGACTATACAATGAGCAGTTCTTC
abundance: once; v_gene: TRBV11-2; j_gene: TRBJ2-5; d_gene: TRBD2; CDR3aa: CASSLGTTSGFQETQYF; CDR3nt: TGTGCCAGCAGCTTAGGAACGACTAGCGGGTTCCAAGAGACCCAGTACTTC
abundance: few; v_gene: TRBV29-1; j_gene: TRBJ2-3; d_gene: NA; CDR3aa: CSVVGGAGYTDTQYF; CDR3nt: TGCAGCGTTGTGGGAGGAGCGGGCTACACAGATACGCAGTATTTT
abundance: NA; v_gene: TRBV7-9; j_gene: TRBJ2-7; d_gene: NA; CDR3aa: CASRDRGEQYF; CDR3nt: TGTGCCAGCAGAGACCGGGGCGAGCAGTACTTC
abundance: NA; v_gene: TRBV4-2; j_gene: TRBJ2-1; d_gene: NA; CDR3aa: CASSPPDNNEQFF; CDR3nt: TGTGCCAGCAGCCCCCCCGACAACAATGAGCAGTTCTTC
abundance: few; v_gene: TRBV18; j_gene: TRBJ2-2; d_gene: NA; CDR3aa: CASSPASDAGELFF; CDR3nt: TGTGCCAGCTCACCGGCGAGCGACGCAGGGGAGCTGTTTTTT
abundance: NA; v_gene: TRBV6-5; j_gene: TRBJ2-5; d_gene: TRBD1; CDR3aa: CASSWDRQETQYF; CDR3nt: TGTGCCAGCAGTTGGGACAGGCAAGAGACCCAGTACTTC
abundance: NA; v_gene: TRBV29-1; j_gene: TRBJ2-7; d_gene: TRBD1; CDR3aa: CSVGTGVEDEQYF; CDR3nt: TGCAGCGTTGGGACAGGGGTGGAGGACGAGCAGTACTTC
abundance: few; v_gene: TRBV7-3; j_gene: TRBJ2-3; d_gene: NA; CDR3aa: CASSPNGASTDTQYF; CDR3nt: TGTGCCAGCAGCCCTAATGGGGCTAGCACAGATACGCAGTATTTT
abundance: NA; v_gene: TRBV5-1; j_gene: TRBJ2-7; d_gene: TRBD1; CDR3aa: CASSSGQVLYEQYF; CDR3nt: TGCGCCAGCAGCTCGGGACAGGTCCTCTACGAGCAGTACTTC
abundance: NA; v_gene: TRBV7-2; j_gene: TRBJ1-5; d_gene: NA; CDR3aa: CASSLGQSNQPQHF; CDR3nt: TGTGCCAGCAGCCTGGGACAATCAAATCAGCCCCAGCATTTT
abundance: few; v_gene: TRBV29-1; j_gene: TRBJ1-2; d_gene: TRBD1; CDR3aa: CSVTTGEVGYTF; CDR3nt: TGCAGCGTGACGACAGGGGAGGTTGGCTACACCTTC
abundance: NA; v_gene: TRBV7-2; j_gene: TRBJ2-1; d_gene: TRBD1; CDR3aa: CASSLALYRGNEQFF; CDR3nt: TGTGCCAGCAGCTTAGCGCTCTACAGGGGCAATGAGCAGTTCTTC
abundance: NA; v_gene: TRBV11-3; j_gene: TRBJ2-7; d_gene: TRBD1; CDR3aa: CASSLRGQGDEQYF; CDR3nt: TGTGCCAGCAGCTTAAGGGGACAGGGAGACGAGCAGTACTTC
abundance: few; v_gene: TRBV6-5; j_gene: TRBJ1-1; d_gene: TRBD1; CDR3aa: CASSDRVTEAFF; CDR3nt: TGTGCCAGCAGCGACAGGGTCACTGAAGCTTTCTTT
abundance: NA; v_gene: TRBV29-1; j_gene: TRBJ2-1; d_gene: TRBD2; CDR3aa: CSVGNSGNYNEQFF; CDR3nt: TGCAGCGTGGGGAATAGCGGGAACTACAATGAGCAGTTCTTC
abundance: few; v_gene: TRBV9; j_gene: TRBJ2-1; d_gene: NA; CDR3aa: CASSSGRTGNNEQFF; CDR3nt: TGTGCCAGCAGCTCTGGACGGACCGGGAACAATGAGCAGTTCTTC
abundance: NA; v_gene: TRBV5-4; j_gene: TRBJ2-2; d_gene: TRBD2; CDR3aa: CASSPVRLAGNTGELFF; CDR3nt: TGTGCCAGCAGCCCGGTTCGACTAGCGGGCAACACCGGGGAGCTGTTTTTT
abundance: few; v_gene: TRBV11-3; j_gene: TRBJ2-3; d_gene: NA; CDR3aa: CASSLGTLSTDTQYF; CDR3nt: TGTGCCAGCAGCCTGGGGACACTGAGCACAGATACGCAGTATTTT